The 25 T cell receptor beta chains reported below all come from one sample, sequenced in a study of T-cell reconstitution after alpha-beta-depleted transplantation in children. Preparing the TCRbeta library involved the use of unique molecular identifiers. A single record per CDR3 protein comes from TCRdb applying MiXCR to the PCR reads. The sample lists fewer than 250,000 distinct CDR3 sequences, roughly a sixth seen once, with about two fifths in the top ten. The source was PBMCs, mostly from graft donor cells, collected 360 days after TCRalphabeta/CD19-depleted stem cell transplant. These receptors all stem from a male patient aged 2 to 9 who had a stem cell transplant for acute lymphoblastic leukemia, so the T cells may come from the graft donor.

This chain connects TRBV5-1 to TRBJ2-2, with a tentative D call TRBD2 (5 bases). The CDR3 is 14 residues long. V shed 5 bases and J shed 3 bases, with 11 bases lying between them. The germline V gene encodes CDR1 SGHRS and CDR2 YFSETQ. CDR3 sequence reads: CASSRQRYTGELFF. For the CDR3, the DNA is TGCGCCAGCAGTAGGCAGCGGTACACCGGGGAGCTGTTTTTT.

The chain has TRBV6-2 or TRBV6-3 and TRBJ2-3; D might be TRBD1 (5 bases). The CDR3 extends over 15 amino acids. Germline values: CDR1 MNHEY, CDR2 SVGEGT. V lost 7 bases and J 5 bases, leaving 19 bases between the germline ends. The CDR3 is CASINSAGIGDTQYF. The DNA of the CDR3 is TGTGCCAGCATCAATTCGGCAGGGATAGGAGATACGCAGTATTTT.

The chain links TRBV2 to TRBJ1-2, with 8 bases matching TRBD1. CDR3 length: 15 amino acids. The V gene end was trimmed by 1 base and the J gene end by 4 bases; junction bases not matched to a gene: 5. Germline loops: CDR1 SNHLY, CDR2 FYNNEI. CDR3 residues: CASSEETGGTYGYTF. DNA for the CDR3: TGTGCCAGCAGTGAAGAAACAGGGGGGACCTATGGCTACACCTTC.

The rearrangement links TRBV18 to TRBJ2-2, with unresolved D. CDR3 size: 18 residues. Trimming cost V 2 bases and J 0 bases, with 16 bases left between them. The germline V gene has CDR1 KGHSH and CDR2 LQKENI. CDR3 sequence reads: CASSPLGQAKSNTGELFF. The CDR3 region has the DNA TGTGCCAGCTCACCATTAGGGCAGGCCAAATCGAACACCGGGGAGCTGTTTTTT.

The DNA of the CDR3 is TGTGCCAGCAGCCGGGGACAGCTGAACACTGAAGCTTTCTTT. Translation gives CASSRGQLNTEAFF. The V call is TRBV12-3 or TRBV12-4, the J call TRBJ1-1; the match to TRBD1 covers 7 bases. Unmatched junction bases numbered 4, after V lost 6 bases and J lost 0 bases. This CDR3 is built from 14 residues.

The sample holds a few counts of this clonotype. The chain joins TRBV9 to TRBJ2-7; 11 nucleotides agree with TRBD2. J lost 6 bases, V lost 3 bases, and 11 bases had no gene match. Germline V gene lookup returns CDR1 SGDLS and CDR2 YYNGEE. The CDR3 loop spans 16 amino acids. CDR3 in DNA: TGTGCCAGCAGCGCACTAACTACCGGGACTAGCGGCGAGCAGTACTTC. Encoded protein: CASSALTTGTSGEQYF.

This chain's CDR3 is CASSWGDRGNRYEQYF. The CDR3, as DNA: TGCGCCAGCAGCTGGGGTGACAGGGGAAATAGGTACGAGCAGTACTTC. The rearrangement uses TRBV5-1 and TRBJ2-7, with 8 bases that match TRBD1. The germline V gene encodes CDR1 SGHRS and CDR2 YFSETQ. This CDR3 is 16 amino acids long. V lost 3 bases to trimming and J lost 4 bases; unmatched junction nucleotides: 12.

This clonotype was found many times. The chain uses TRBV20-1 and TRBJ1-1; D gene ambiguous. The CDR3 extends over 15 amino acids. In germline, CDR1 is DFQATT, CDR2 SNEGSKA (reference sequence). Trimming removed 0 bases from V and 1 base from J, with 12 bases in between. The CDR3 coding sequence is TGCAGTGCTAGAGATCCTCGGCAGACGAACACTGAAGCTTTCTTT. Its protein product is CSARDPRQTNTEAFF.

This clonotype appeared a few times. This chain joins TRBV18 and TRBJ1-2, with a tentative D call TRBD1 (6 bases). CDR3 length: 15 residues. The germline V gene has CDR1 KGHSH and CDR2 LQKENI. V gave up 3 bases and J gave up 8 bases, with 19 bases separating them. The CDR3 protein is CASSPDRTTTEGYTF. As DNA, the CDR3 is TGTGCCAGCTCACCCGACAGGACCACTACGGAGGGCTACACCTTC.

The chain joins TRBV6-1 to TRBJ2-2, with a possible D match to TRBD2 (6 bases). Germline V gene sequence: CDR1 MNHNS, CDR2 SASEGT. The CDR3 contains 13 residues. Trimming shortened V by 6 bases and J by 4 bases, and 9 bases separated the two germline ends. The CDR3 DNA reads as TGTGCCAGCAGACCGGGACTCACCGGGGAGCTGTTTTTT. Translated: CASRPGLTGELFF.

This clonotype was counted only a few times. V gene TRBV20-1 combines with J gene TRBJ2-7; 10 bases line up with TRBD2. The CDR3 length is 16 residues. The V gene end was trimmed by 0 bases and the J gene end by 3 bases; junction bases not matched to a gene: 8. Germline assignment: CDR1 DFQATT and CDR2 SNEGSKA (reference sequence). The CDR3 DNA reads TGCAGTGCTAGAGATCCAGTAGGGACTAGCGTCTACGAGCAGTACTTC. Amino acids: CSARDPVGTSVYEQYF.

The J gene is TRBJ1-2, the V gene TRBV13; D is unresolved. There are 12 residues in the CDR3. V was pared by 7 bases and J by 4 bases, with 10 bases between. Germline CDR1 reads PRHDT; CDR2 reads FYEKMQ (reference sequence). The CDR3 bases are TGTGCCAGCACGTCGGGAGCCTATGGCTACACCTTC. Its protein product is CASTSGAYGYTF.

This chain links TRBV11-2 with TRBJ2-7; D not resolved. V lost 5 bases and J 2 bases, leaving 10 bases between the germline ends. Per germline, CDR1 SGHAT and CDR2 FQNNGV. The CDR3 runs 13 residues. This CDR3 is CASSVQSPYEQYF. For the CDR3, the DNA is TGTGCCAGCAGCGTTCAGTCGCCCTACGAGCAGTACTTC.

The chain employs TRBV7-2 and TRBJ2-7; D is ambiguous. Deletions cut 5 bases from V and 6 bases from J, with 20 bases between. The CDR3 totals 15 residues. Germline V CDR1 and CDR2: SGHTA, FQGNSA. CDR3 coding DNA: TGTGCCAGCAGCCCCCGGCGAAACAGTGAGCGCGAGCAGTACTTC. It specifies CASSPRRNSEREQYF.

This clonotype was picked up a small number of times. The chain joins TRBV14 to TRBJ1-5; the D is unclear. Germline CDR1 SGHDN, CDR2 FVKESK. With 1 base removed from V and 4 bases from J, the gap between germline ends came to 5 bases. The CDR3 runs 13 residues. The CDR3 spells CASSQAGNQPQHF. Here the CDR3 DNA reads TGTGCCAGCAGCCAAGCCGGGAATCAGCCCCAGCATTTT.

The J gene is TRBJ2-1, the V gene TRBV2; D possibly corresponds to TRBD1 (6 bases). The ends were cut back, 11 bases at V and 4 bases at J, with 27 bases in the middle. The CDR3 consists of 17 residues. Per germline, CDR1 SNHLY and CDR2 FYNNEI. CDR3 amino acids: CAALAQGGYPEYNEQFF. In nucleotides, the CDR3 is TGTGCCGCGCTGGCACAGGGTGGTTATCCCGAGTACAATGAGCAGTTCTTC.

The rearrangement uses TRBV14 and TRBJ2-7; weak D call: TRBD2 (6 bases). The CDR3 has 14 amino acids. V was pared by 1 base and J by 4 bases, with 11 bases between. Germline lookup yields CDR1 SGHDN and CDR2 FVKESK. This CDR3 is CASSQGRGRYEQYF. The CDR3 DNA reads as TGTGCCAGCAGCCAAGGGAGGGGACGGTACGAGCAGTACTTC. Supplemented by reference TRBV14 and TRBJ2-7, the full variable domain reads EAGVTQFPSHSVIEKGQTVTLRCDPISGHDNLYWYRRVMGKEIKFLLHFVKESKQDESGMPNNRFLAERTGGTYSTLKVQPAELEDSGVYFCASSQGRGRYEQYFGPGTRLTVT.

The V call is TRBV28, the J call TRBJ2-5, with D perhaps being TRBD1 or TRBD2 (5 bases each). Germline V lookup: CDR1 MDHEN, CDR2 SYDVKM. This CDR3 spans 14 amino acids. Trimming removed 6 bases from V and 5 bases from J, with 16 bases in between. The CDR3: CASRSGRLTETQYF. Here the CDR3 DNA reads TGTGCCAGCAGGTCGGGACGCCTAACGGAGACCCAGTACTTC.

As concerns this clonotype: A read error is possible here, since a much larger clone lies one base away. The V gene is TRBV29-1, the J gene TRBJ2-7; D ambiguous. The germline CDR1 and CDR2 sequences are SQVTM and ANQGSEA. V lost 7 bases to trimming and J lost 5 bases, with 12 bases between them. The length of the CDR3 is 11 residues. CDR3 protein: CSAGRVNEQYF. Written as DNA, the CDR3 is TGCAGCGCTGGAAGGGTAAACGAGCAGTACTTC.

The genes are TRBV10-1 and TRBJ2-5, with no clear D. V lost 4 bases, J lost 2 bases, and 8 bases lay in between. This CDR3 region has 13 residues. Germline V lookup: CDR1 WNHNN, CDR2 SYGVQD (reference sequence). The CDR3 DNA follows: TGCGCCAGCAGTGCGTCCGGACAAGAGACCCAGTACTTC. Translating gives CASSASGQETQYF.

V gene TRBV5-1 combines with J gene TRBJ2-7, with 14 bases identical to TRBD2. The germline V gene has CDR1 SGHRS and CDR2 YFSETQ. The V and J ends lost 0 bases and 3 bases, in that order; junction bases with no gene match: 2. This CDR3 is built from 16 residues. The CDR3 nucleotides read TGCGCCAGCAGCTTGGAAGGACTAGCGGGAGGCTACGAGCAGTACTTC. It encodes CASSLEGLAGGYEQYF. The whole variable domain, filled in from reference TRBV5-1 and TRBJ2-7, reads KAGVTQTPRYLIKTRGQQVTLSCSPISGHRSVSWYQQTPGQGLQFLFEYFSETQRNKGNFPGRFSGRQFSNSRSEMNVSTLELGDSALYLCASSLEGLAGGYEQYFGPGTRLTVT.

The chain links TRBV20-1 to TRBJ2-3; D may match TRBD1 or TRBD2 (5 bases each). V lost 1 base to trimming and J lost 4 bases, with 12 bases between them. Looked up from germline, CDR1 is DFQATT and CDR2 is SNEGSKA (reference sequence). This CDR3 region has 14 residues. CDR3 DNA: TGCAGTGCTAGAGTGGGGGTAAGCGCAGATACGCAGTATTTT. Translated, it gives CSARVGVSADTQYF.

The V and J genes are TRBV7-2 and TRBJ2-3; 10 nucleotides line up with TRBD2. CDR3 length: 16 residues. Trimming cost V 2 bases and J 4 bases; bases outside gene matches: 6. Germline-derived CDR1 and CDR2 are SGHTA and FQGNSA. This chain's CDR3 is CASSLQRGGPSDTQYF. CDR3 nucleotide sequence: TGTGCCAGCAGCTTACAGCGGGGGGGCCCGTCAGATACGCAGTATTTT. Together with reference TRBV7-2 and TRBJ2-3, the CDR3 gives the full variable domain: GAGVSQSPSNKVTEKGKDVELRCDPISGHTALYWYRQSLGQGLEFLIYFQGNSAPDKSGLPSDRFSAERTGGSVSTLTIQRTQQEDSAVYLCASSLQRGGPSDTQYFGPGTRLTVL.

This clonotype came up a few times. This CDR3 reads CASSQVGGDSLNTIYF. CDR3 DNA: TGTGCCAGCAGCCAAGTCGGTGGGGACAGTTTAAACACCATATATTTT. This rearrangement joins TRBV3-1 to TRBJ1-3; 7 bases match TRBD1. V shed 1 base and J 6 bases; nucleotides not matched to a gene: 9. Germline loops: CDR1 LGHDT, CDR2 YNNKEL (reference sequence). The CDR3 has 16 amino acids.

This clonotype has more than one count but fewer than ten. The V gene is TRBV2, the J gene TRBJ1-5, with unresolved D. The CDR3 runs to 15 residues. Germline CDR1 reads SNHLY; CDR2 reads FYNNEI. Trimming cost V 4 bases and J 0 bases, with 10 bases left between them. In nucleotides, the CDR3 is TGTGCCAGCAGTGCCCAGTATTATAGCAATCAGCCCCAGCATTTT. It codes for CASSAQYYSNQPQHF.